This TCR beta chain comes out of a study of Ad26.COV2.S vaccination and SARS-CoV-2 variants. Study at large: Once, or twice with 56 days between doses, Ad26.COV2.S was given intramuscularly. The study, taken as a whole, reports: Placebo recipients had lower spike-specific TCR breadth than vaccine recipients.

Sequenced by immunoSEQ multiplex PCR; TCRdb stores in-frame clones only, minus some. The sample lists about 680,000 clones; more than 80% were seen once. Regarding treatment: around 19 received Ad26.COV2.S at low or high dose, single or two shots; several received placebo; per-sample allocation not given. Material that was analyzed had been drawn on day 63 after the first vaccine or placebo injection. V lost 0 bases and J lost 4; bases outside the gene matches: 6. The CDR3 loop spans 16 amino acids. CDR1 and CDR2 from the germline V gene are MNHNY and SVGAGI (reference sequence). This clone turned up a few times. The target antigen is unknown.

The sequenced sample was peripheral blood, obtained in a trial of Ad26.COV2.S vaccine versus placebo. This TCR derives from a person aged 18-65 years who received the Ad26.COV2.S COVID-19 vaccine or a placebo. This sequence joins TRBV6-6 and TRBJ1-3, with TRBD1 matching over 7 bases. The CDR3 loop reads CASSYSTGLMGNTIYF. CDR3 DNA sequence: TGTGCCAGCAGTTACTCGACAGGGCTAATGGGAAACACCATATATTTT.